A single sample gave rise to the 12 T cell receptor beta chains below, sequenced in a study of blood T cell repertoires in COVID-19. This table comes from immunoSEQ multiplex PCR, and its TCRdb copy is limited to in-frame clones, with some not included. The table records roughly 380,000 clones, roughly 90% of them present only once. Sequenced material: peripheral blood. These receptors originate from a woman aged 40 to 55 with COVID-19, enrolled during active disease.

CDR3 in amino acids: CASSSQYQETQYF. CDR3 DNA: TGTGCCAGTAGTTCACAGTACCAAGAGACCCAGTACTTC. The chain is built from TRBV19 and TRBJ2-5; no firm D call. CDR3 length equals 13 residues. V lost 5 bases and J lost 0, with 7 bases in between. The germline CDR1 and CDR2 sequences are LNHDA and SQIVND (reference sequence).

The genes are TRBV2 and TRBJ2-2, with TRBD2 identical over 16 bases. V was clipped by 8 bases and J by 6 bases; unmatched bases: 3. The CDR3 runs 15 residues. Germline V gives CDR1 SNHLY, CDR2 FYNNEI. The CDR3 sequence is CASYGTSGRAGELFF. The CDR3, as DNA: TGTGCCAGCTACGGGACTAGCGGGAGGGCCGGGGAGCTGTTTTTT.

The V call is TRBV5-1, the J call TRBJ1-6, with D uncertain. The CDR3 totals 15 residues. Trimming shortened V by 7 bases and J by 4 bases, and 15 bases separated the two germline ends. Germline V CDR1 and CDR2: SGHRS, YFSETQ. The CDR3 DNA reads TGCGCCAGCGCCCCGAGGGTGGAGTATAATTCACCCCTCCACTTT. Protein product: CASAPRVEYNSPLHF.

The chain has TRBV19 and TRBJ2-3; 15 positions match TRBD2. CDR1 is LNHDA and CDR2 is SQIVND in the germline V gene (reference sequence). Germline trimming cut 5 bases from V and 3 bases from J; bases unmatched to any gene: 9. The CDR3 consists of 18 residues. The CDR3 coding sequence is TGTGCCAGTAGTTTTGTCGGACTAGCGGGAGGGTATACAGATACGCAGTATTTT. It is translated as CASSFVGLAGGYTDTQYF.

The chain joins TRBV19 to TRBJ2-5, with D possibly being TRBD2 (6 bases). The ends were cut back, 4 bases at V and 4 bases at J, with 13 bases in the middle. CDR1 and CDR2 from the germline V gene are LNHDA and SQIVND (reference sequence). The CDR3 extends over 14 amino acids. CDR3 amino acids: CASSTAGRGETQYF. For the CDR3, the DNA is TGTGCCAGTAGTACTGCAGGGCGGGGAGAGACCCAGTACTTC.

The gene calls are TRBV19 and TRBJ2-5; 7 nucleotides align to TRBD2. Per the germline V gene, CDR1 is LNHDA and CDR2 is SQIVND (reference sequence). The J segment lost 4 bases and the V segment lost 5 bases, leaving 4 bases of the junction unmatched. The CDR3 totals 13 residues. The CDR3 DNA sequence: TGTGCCAGTAGTGAGTTAGCGGGAGAGACCCAGTACTTC. Protein: CASSELAGETQYF.

The chain carries TRBV6-5 and TRBJ1-5; D is perhaps TRBD1 (5 bases). V was shortened by 6 bases and J by 3 bases, with 15 bases between the two germline ends. CDR1 and CDR2 from the germline V gene are MNHEY and SVGAGI. This CDR3 is built from 15 residues. CDR3: CASSRGGAVNQPQHF. In DNA, the CDR3 is TGTGCCAGCAGCCGCGGTGGGGCTGTCAATCAGCCCCAGCATTTT.

The V gene is TRBV7-8, the J gene TRBJ1-5; unclear D gene. V lost 1 base to trimming and J lost 6 bases, with 4 bases between them. Germline V gene data show CDR1 as SGHVS and CDR2 as FQNEAQ. The CDR3 spans 12 residues. CDR3: CASSLGSQPQHF. For the CDR3, the DNA is TGTGCCAGCAGCTTAGGTAGTCAGCCCCAGCATTTT.

The chain is built from TRBV20-1 and TRBJ1-5, with D possibly matching TRBD1 (5 bases). The CDR3 covers 13 residues. The V end was cut by 3 bases, the J end by 3 bases, with 9 bases between. Germline V CDR1 and CDR2: DFQATT, SNEGSKA (reference sequence). The CDR3 sequence is CSASSGDNQPQHF. The CDR3 coding sequence is TGCAGTGCTAGTTCGGGGGACAATCAGCCCCAGCATTTT.

This rearrangement joins TRBV28 to TRBJ1-1, with D perhaps matching TRBD1 (5 bases). V was trimmed by 8 bases and J by 3 bases, leaving 19 bases between them. Per germline, CDR1 MDHEN and CDR2 SYDVKM. The CDR3 covers 15 residues. CDR3 nucleotide sequence: TGTGCCAGCTCCGGGCAACCAGGGCGGTACACTGAAGCTTTCTTT. This codes for CASSGQPGRYTEAFF.

This clone was seen once. J is TRBJ1-6 and V is TRBV28; 8 nucleotides match TRBD1. V gave up 6 bases and J gave up 8 bases; unmatched junction bases: 12. The CDR3 has 16 residues. The V gene's germline CDR1 is MDHEN and CDR2 SYDVKM. The CDR3: CASRQTGTGEDSPLHF. CDR3 sequence (DNA): TGTGCCAGCAGACAGACCGGGACAGGTGAGGATTCACCCCTCCACTTT.

The chain has TRBV24-1 and TRBJ2-7; 8 nucleotides match TRBD1. Germline values: CDR1 KGHDR, CDR2 SFDVKD. There are 15 residues in the CDR3. Trimming took 0 bases from V and 6 from J; bases not matched to a gene: 6. CDR3 region: CATSDLSGQGSEQYF. The CDR3 nucleotides read TGTGCCACCAGTGATTTGTCCGGACAGGGAAGCGAGCAGTACTTC.